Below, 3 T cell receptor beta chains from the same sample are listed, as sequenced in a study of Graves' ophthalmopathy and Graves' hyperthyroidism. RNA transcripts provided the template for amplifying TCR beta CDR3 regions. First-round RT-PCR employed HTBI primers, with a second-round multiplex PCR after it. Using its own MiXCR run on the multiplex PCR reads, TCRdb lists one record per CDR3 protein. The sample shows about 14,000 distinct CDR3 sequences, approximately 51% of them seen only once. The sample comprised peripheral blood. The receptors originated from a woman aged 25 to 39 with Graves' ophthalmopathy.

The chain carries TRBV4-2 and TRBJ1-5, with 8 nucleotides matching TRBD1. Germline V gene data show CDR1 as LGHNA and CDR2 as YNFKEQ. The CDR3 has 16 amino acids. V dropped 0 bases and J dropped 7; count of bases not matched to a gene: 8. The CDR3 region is CASSQDRGHFGQPQHF. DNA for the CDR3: TGTGCCAGCAGCCAAGACAGGGGGCACTTCGGGCAGCCCCAGCATTTT.

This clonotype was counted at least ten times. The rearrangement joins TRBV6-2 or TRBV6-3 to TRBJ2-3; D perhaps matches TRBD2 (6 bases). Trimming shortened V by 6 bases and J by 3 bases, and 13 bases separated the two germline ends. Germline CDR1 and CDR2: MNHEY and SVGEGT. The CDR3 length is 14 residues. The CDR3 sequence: CASSGLHDTDTQYF. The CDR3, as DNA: TGTGCCAGCAGCGGACTACACGATACAGATACGCAGTATTTT.

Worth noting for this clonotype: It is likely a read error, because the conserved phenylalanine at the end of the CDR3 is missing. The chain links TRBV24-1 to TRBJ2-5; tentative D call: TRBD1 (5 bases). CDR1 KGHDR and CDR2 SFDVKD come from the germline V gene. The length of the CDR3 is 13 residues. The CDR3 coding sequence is TGTGCCACTAGTGCTCAGGGTGGCGGGACCCAGTACCTC. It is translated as CATSAQGGGTQYL.